This T cell receptor beta chain was identified during a study of identical twins. The CDR3 consists of 16 residues. In germline, CDR1 is SNHLY, CDR2 FYNNEI. Trimming stripped 1 base from V and 1 base from J, with 12 bases between. In TCRdb, the 5' RACE reads were re-called with MiXCR into one record per CDR3 protein. The sample carries 700,000 or so distinct CDR3 sequences, 8.6% recorded once. Healthy Caucasians supplied all donations. This clonotype showed up just a few times. The data were also submitted as part of a second study, on yellow fever vaccine responses in identical twins.

The source is a woman aged 18-35 years in good health. The specimen sequenced was PBMCs. The J gene is TRBJ2-3, the V gene TRBV2, with a tentative D call TRBD2 (6 bases). The CDR3 loop reads CASSEDGGVRTDTQYF. Here the CDR3 DNA reads TGTGCCAGCAGTGAAGACGGCGGGGTCCGCACAGATACGCAGTATTTT.